One and the same sample provided the 7 T cell receptor beta chains below, sequenced in a study of cytotoxic CD8 clonotypes in ibrutinib-treated CLL. Clones were read by immunoSEQ multiplex PCR, and TCRdb kept only the in-frame ones, dropping some. The table lists about 160,000 clones, more than 70% of them singletons. Sample: PBMCs, taken at disease progression, from a patient treated with ibrutinib. The receptor set was obtained from a human donor with chronic lymphocytic leukemia.

The chain combines TRBV2 with TRBJ2-7; 9 bases are a match to TRBD2. V lost 1 base, J lost 6 bases, and 7 bases stayed unmatched. Germline CDR1 and CDR2: SNHLY and FYNNEI. The length of the CDR3 is 15 residues. CDR3 nucleotides: TGTGCCAGCAGTGAAGTGGTAGCGGGAGTCGGCGAGCAGTACTTC. It codes for CASSEVVAGVGEQYF.

The gene calls are TRBV20-1 and TRBJ2-7; D gene ambiguous. This CDR3 has 11 amino acids. Germline lookup yields CDR1 DFQATT and CDR2 SNEGSKA (reference sequence). Between the trimmed V and J ends, which lost 7 bases and 0 bases, there was a span of 7 bases. CDR3 amino acids: CSVPLSYEQYF. The CDR3 nucleotides read TGCAGTGTCCCCCTCTCCTACGAGCAGTACTTC.

The chain combines TRBV29-1 with TRBJ1-1; no definite D call. Germline V gene data show CDR1 as SQVTM and CDR2 as ANQGSEA. The V gene lost 7 bases and the J gene lost 2 bases, with 11 bases spanning the gap. This CDR3 is built from 12 residues. Written as DNA, the CDR3 is TGCAGCGGCCGGAGCCCCAACACTGAAGCTTTCTTT. It is translated as CSGRSPNTEAFF.

The gene calls are TRBV4-3 and TRBJ1-2; D is uncertain. The CDR3 has 16 amino acids. The germline V gene has CDR1 LGHNA and CDR2 YSLEER. Deletions cut 0 bases from V and 0 bases from J, with 11 bases between. CDR3 in DNA: TGCGCCAGCAGCCAAGATACGGCCGCCCCTAACTATGGCTACACCTTC. Protein product: CASSQDTAAPNYGYTF.

This clone showed up just a few times. This chain joins TRBV5-1 and TRBJ2-5, with D unresolved. V lost 2 bases and J lost 1, with 3 bases in between. Germline assignment: CDR1 SGHRS and CDR2 YFSETQ. This CDR3 contains 12 residues. This CDR3 is CASSFPQETQYF. The DNA for the CDR3 is TGCGCCAGCAGCTTCCCCCAAGAGACCCAGTACTTC.

The genes are TRBV5-8 and TRBJ1-3; D remains ambiguous. The CDR3 has 17 amino acids. V lost 0 bases and J lost 0, with 13 bases in between. Germline lookup yields CDR1 SGHTS and CDR2 YDEGEE. The CDR3 protein is CASSLGASVYSGNTIYF. In DNA form, the CDR3 reads TGTGCCAGCAGCTTGGGGGCGTCGGTATACTCTGGAAACACCATATATTTT.

The CDR3 coding sequence is TGTGCCAGCAGCAAACGGAATAGCAATCAGCCCCAGCATTTT. Protein product: CASSKRNSNQPQHF. The chain is built from TRBV21-1 and TRBJ1-5. TRBV21-1 is recorded as a pseudogene. The CDR3 runs 14 residues.